Below, 14 T cell receptor beta chains from the same sample are listed, as sequenced in a study of cytomegalovirus exposure and HLA in healthy donors. Primers included in the PCR were 60 Vbeta and 13 Jbeta primers. Clones were sequenced by immunoSEQ multiplex PCR, and TCRdb holds only the in-frame ones, with some missing. Seen here are 200,000 to 250,000 clones, approximately 83% observed once, and the top ten hold 0.71%. The specimen sequenced was PBMCs. The origin of the receptors is a boy aged 2 to 10 in good health and CMV-seronegative.

This chain links TRBV2 with TRBJ1-2, with 7 nucleotides matching TRBD1. Germline V gene sequence: CDR1 SNHLY, CDR2 FYNNEI. The CDR3 has 14 amino acids. V lost 3 bases and J lost 8; bases outside the gene matches: 9. DNA of the CDR3: TGTGCCAGCAGTGAGGACAGGCCCATAGGGGGCTACACCTTC. Translated: CASSEDRPIGGYTF.

The V call is TRBV6-6, the J call TRBJ2-3; a weak D match, TRBD2 (5 bases). Between the trimmed V and J ends, which lost 2 bases and 6 bases, there was a span of 9 bases. Germline V gene lookup returns CDR1 MNHNY and CDR2 SVGAGI (reference sequence). CDR3 length: 13 amino acids. The CDR3: CASSYILGDTQYF. The CDR3 DNA reads as TGTGCCAGCAGTTACATACTAGGGGATACGCAGTATTTT.

This clone was observed a single time. The chain has TRBV27 and TRBJ2-1; 7 bases align to TRBD1. V trimming: 2 bases; J trimming: 4 bases; junction bases outside the gene matches: 2. The germline V gene has CDR1 MNHEY and CDR2 SMNVEV (reference sequence). There are 14 residues in the CDR3. In DNA form, the CDR3 reads TGTGCCAGCAGTTTAAGGGGGCAGTACAATGAGCAGTTCTTC. This gives the protein CASSLRGQYNEQFF.

This chain joins TRBV9 and TRBJ1-1; 7 bases are shared with TRBD1. The CDR3 consists of 15 residues. V trimming: 3 bases; J trimming: 5 bases; junction bases outside the gene matches: 10. The germline V gene encodes CDR1 SGDLS and CDR2 YYNGEE. The CDR3 bases are TGTGCCAGCAGCGGACAGACAGGGATGGTAACTGAAGCTTTCTTT. This gives the protein CASSGQTGMVTEAFF. Full variable domain (rest looked up from reference TRBV9 and TRBJ1-1): DSGVTQTPKHLITATGQRVTLRCSPRSGDLSVYWYQQSLDQGLQFLIQYYNGEERAKGNILERFSAQQFPDLHSELNLSSLELGDSALYFCASSGQTGMVTEAFFGQGTRLTVV.

The rearrangement uses TRBV6-5 and TRBJ2-5, with D perhaps matching TRBD2 (6 bases). Trimming pared 8 bases from V and 4 bases from J, leaving 14 bases between. CDR1 and CDR2 from the germline V gene are MNHEY and SVGAGI. CDR3 size: 13 residues. CDR3 sequence reads: CASRPGGGETQYF. The CDR3 region has the DNA TGTGCCAGCCGCCCCGGGGGTGGAGAGACCCAGTACTTC.

The genes are TRBV7-9 and TRBJ2-7, with 7 nucleotides matching TRBD1. CDR3 size: 14 residues. Trimming cost V 4 bases and J 2 bases; bases outside gene matches: 5. Per germline, CDR1 SEHNR and CDR2 FQNEAQ (reference sequence). The CDR3 DNA sequence: TGTGCCAGCAGCTCAGGGACAGCCCCCTACGAGCAGTACTTC. It yields the protein CASSSGTAPYEQYF.

The chain couples TRBV25-1 to TRBJ1-2, with TRBD1 matching over 9 bases. The ends lost 4 bases at V and 7 bases at J; junction bases unmatched: 10. CDR3 length equals 15 residues. Per germline, CDR1 MGHDK and CDR2 SYGVNS. CDR3 nucleotide sequence: TGTGCCAGCAGTGGCTGGATGGGACAGGGAATTGGCTACACCTTC. It codes for CASSGWMGQGIGYTF.

J is TRBJ1-1 and V is TRBV19; 9 bases line up with TRBD1. CDR1 and CDR2 (germline): LNHDA, SQIVND (reference sequence). V dropped 6 bases and J dropped 5; count of bases not matched to a gene: 7. The CDR3 is 14 amino acids. The CDR3 is CASSMTGGGTEAFF. The CDR3 nucleotides read TGTGCCAGTAGCATGACAGGGGGAGGAACTGAAGCTTTCTTT.

The genes are TRBV6-5 and TRBJ1-1, with 8 bases that match TRBD1. The germline V gene has CDR1 MNHEY and CDR2 SVGAGI. Losses at the gene ends were 10 bases for V and 0 bases for J; bases not matched to a gene: 10. The CDR3 consists of 15 residues. CDR3 in amino acids: CATGRDRSMNTEAFF. CDR3 DNA: TGTGCCACGGGAAGGGACAGGTCGATGAACACTGAAGCTTTCTTT.

The rearrangement uses TRBV18 and TRBJ2-7; TRBD1 agrees at 9 bases. The V segment lost 3 bases and the J segment 3 bases; nucleotides outside the gene matches: 12. Germline lookup yields CDR1 KGHSH and CDR2 LQKENI. The CDR3 contains 17 residues. For the CDR3, the DNA is TGTGCCAGCTCACCCCGGACAGGGGAAAACTACCTCTACGAGCAGTACTTC. It yields the protein CASSPRTGENYLYEQYF.

V is TRBV4-1 and J is TRBJ2-7; the D gene is possibly TRBD2 (5 bases). There are 15 residues in the CDR3. V lost 4 bases to trimming and J lost 1 base, with 14 bases between them. Germline lookup yields CDR1 MGHRA and CDR2 YSYEKL. In DNA form, the CDR3 reads TGCGCCAGCAGCCTGCGGGCTATTGGTTCCTACGAGCAGTACTTC. Its translation is CASSLRAIGSYEQYF.

This sequence joins TRBV27 and TRBJ1-1, with TRBD1 as a possible D gene (6 bases). The germline V and J ends were trimmed by 4 bases and 4 bases, with 13 bases remaining between them. CDR3 size: 14 residues. Germline V lookup: CDR1 MNHEY, CDR2 SMNVEV (reference sequence). CDR3 sequence reads: CASSSTGWGTEAFF. The CDR3 coding sequence is TGTGCCAGCAGTTCGACAGGATGGGGCACTGAAGCTTTCTTT.

V is TRBV25-1 and J is TRBJ1-6; 10 bases align to TRBD1. CDR3 length: 18 amino acids. Per germline, CDR1 MGHDK and CDR2 SYGVNS. The J segment lost 5 bases and the V segment lost 4 bases, leaving 11 bases of the junction unmatched. The DNA of the CDR3 is TGTGCCAGCAGTGGCGACAGGGGGCGCAGGGAAGATAATTCACCCCTCCACTTT. Its translation: CASSGDRGRREDNSPLHF.

V gene TRBV5-1 combines with J gene TRBJ2-3; TRBD2 matches at 9 bases. The germline gives CDR1 SGHRS, CDR2 YFSETQ. There are 16 residues in the CDR3. The trim removed 0 bases at V and 6 bases at J, leaving 8 bases unmatched. CDR3 amino acids: CASSLGGVAGADTQYF. The CDR3 DNA reads as TGCGCCAGCAGCTTGGGTGGAGTAGCGGGGGCCGATACGCAGTATTTT.